Below, one TCR beta chain is given with its context. Its antigen is not identified. Generated by immunoSEQ multiplex PCR, the TCRdb table keeps only in-frame clones and is missing some. Here the sample spans about 53,000 clones, more than 80% being singletons. The V gene's germline CDR1 is LNHDA and CDR2 SQIVND (reference sequence). Trimming at V came to 6 bases and at J to 4 bases, leaving 14 bases not matched to a gene. The CDR3 length is 16 residues. The sampling schedule covered blood at baseline, cycle 4 day 1, and cycle 7 day 1. This specimen comes from a study of OX40 agonist ivuxolimab in advanced cancers. Study in general: A partial response was reached by three patients: one with hepatocellular carcinoma and two with cutaneous melanoma.

Study-wide results and caveats: Also showing low normalized T-cell clonal expansion were some of the nonresponders.

The TCR sequence derives from an adult with an advanced solid tumor such as melanoma, head and neck, liver or kidney cancer. The chain links TRBV19 to TRBJ1-1; TRBD1 matches at 7 bases. The sample consisted of CD4+ or CD8+ T cells sorted from blood, taken in a trial of the OX40 agonist ivuxolimab. The DNA for the CDR3 is TGTGCCAGTAGCTCCCGGGACAGCATCCGGGTCACTGAAGCTTTCTTT. Translated, it gives CASSSRDSIRVTEAFF.